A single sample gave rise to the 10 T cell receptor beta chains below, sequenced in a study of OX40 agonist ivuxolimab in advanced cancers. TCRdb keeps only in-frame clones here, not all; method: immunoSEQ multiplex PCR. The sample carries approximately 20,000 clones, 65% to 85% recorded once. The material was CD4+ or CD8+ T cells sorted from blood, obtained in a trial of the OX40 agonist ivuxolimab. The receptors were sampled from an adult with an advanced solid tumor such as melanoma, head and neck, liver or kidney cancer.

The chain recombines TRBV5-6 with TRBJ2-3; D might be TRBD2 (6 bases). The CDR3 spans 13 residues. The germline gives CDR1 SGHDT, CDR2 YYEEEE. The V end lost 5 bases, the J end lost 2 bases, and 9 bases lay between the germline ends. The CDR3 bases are TGTGCCAGCAGTTGGGACTTCACAGATACGCAGTATTTT. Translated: CASSWDFTDTQYF.

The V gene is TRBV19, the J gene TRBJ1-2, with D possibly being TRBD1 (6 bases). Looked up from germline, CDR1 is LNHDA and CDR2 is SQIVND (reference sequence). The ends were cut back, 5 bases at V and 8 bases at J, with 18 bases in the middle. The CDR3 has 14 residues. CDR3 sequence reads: CASSPGTSREGYTF. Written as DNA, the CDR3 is TGTGCCAGTAGTCCCGGGACATCTCGGGAAGGCTACACCTTC.

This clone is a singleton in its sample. In DNA form, the CDR3 reads TGTGCCAGCAGTGATTCCTGGACAGGGCCTTCCGGTCTGAGGCAGCCCCAGCATTTT. Protein product: CASSDSWTGPSGLRQPQHF. V gene TRBV6-1 combines with J gene TRBJ1-5; 8 nucleotides match TRBD1. Germline V gives CDR1 MNHNS, CDR2 SASEGT. V was clipped by 3 bases and J by 7 bases; unmatched bases: 20. CDR3 length: 19 amino acids.

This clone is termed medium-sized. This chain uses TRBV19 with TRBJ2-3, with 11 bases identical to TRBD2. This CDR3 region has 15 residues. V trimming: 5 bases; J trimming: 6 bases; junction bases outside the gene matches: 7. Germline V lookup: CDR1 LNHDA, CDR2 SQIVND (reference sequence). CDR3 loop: CASSPTSGTLDTQYF. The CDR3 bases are TGTGCCAGTAGTCCGACTAGCGGGACATTGGATACGCAGTATTTT.

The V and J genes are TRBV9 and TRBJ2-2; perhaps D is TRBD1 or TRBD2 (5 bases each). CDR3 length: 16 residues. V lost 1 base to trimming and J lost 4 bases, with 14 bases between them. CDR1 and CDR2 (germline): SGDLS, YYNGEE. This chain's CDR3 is CASSVFWGAGTGELFF. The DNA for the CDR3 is TGTGCCAGCAGCGTATTTTGGGGCGCGGGCACCGGGGAGCTGTTTTTT.

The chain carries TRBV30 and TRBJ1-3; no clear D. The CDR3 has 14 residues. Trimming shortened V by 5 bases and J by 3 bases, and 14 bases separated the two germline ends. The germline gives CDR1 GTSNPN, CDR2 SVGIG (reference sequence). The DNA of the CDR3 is TGTGCCTGGCTAAACTATGCGGATGGAAACACCATATATTTT. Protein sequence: CAWLNYADGNTIYF.

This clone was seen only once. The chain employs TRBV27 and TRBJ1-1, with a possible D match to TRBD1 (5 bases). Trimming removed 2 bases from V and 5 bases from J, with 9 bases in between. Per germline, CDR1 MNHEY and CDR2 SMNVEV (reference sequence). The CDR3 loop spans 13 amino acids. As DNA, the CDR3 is TGTGCCAGCAGTTTAAGGCGGGGGACTGAAGCTTTCTTT. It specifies CASSLRRGTEAFF.

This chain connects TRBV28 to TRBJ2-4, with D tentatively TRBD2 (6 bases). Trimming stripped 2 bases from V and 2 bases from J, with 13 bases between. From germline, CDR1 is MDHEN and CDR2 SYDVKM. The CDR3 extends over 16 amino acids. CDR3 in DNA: TGTGCCAGCAGTTTAAGCCAACGGGGGACCAAAAACATTCAGTACTTC. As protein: CASSLSQRGTKNIQYF.

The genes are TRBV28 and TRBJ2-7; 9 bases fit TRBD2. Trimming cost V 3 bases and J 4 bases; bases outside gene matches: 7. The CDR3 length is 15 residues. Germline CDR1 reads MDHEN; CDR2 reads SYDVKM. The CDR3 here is CASSFVAGVSYEQYF. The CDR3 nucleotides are TGTGCCAGCAGTTTTGTAGCGGGAGTTTCGTACGAGCAGTACTTC.

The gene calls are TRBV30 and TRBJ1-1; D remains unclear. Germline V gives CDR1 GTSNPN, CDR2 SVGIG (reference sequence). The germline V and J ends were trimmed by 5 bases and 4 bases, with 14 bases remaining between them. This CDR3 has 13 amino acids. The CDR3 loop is CAWGIGITTEAFF. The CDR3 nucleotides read TGTGCCTGGGGCATCGGGATTACCACTGAAGCTTTCTTT.